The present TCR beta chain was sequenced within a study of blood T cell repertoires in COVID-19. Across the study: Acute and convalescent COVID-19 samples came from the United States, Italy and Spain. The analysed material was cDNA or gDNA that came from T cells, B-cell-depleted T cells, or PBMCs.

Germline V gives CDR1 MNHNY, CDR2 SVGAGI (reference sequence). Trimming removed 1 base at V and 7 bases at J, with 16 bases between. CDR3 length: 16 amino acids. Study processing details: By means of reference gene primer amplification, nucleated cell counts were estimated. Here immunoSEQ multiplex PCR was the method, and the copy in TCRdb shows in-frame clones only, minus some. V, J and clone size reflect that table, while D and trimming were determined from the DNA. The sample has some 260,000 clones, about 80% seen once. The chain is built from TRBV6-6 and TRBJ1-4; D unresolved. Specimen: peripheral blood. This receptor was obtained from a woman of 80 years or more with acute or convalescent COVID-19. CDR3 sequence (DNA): TGTGCCAGCAGTTACTGGGCCCTGAGACGGGGTGAAAAACTGTTTTTT. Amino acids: CASSYWALRRGEKLFF.